This T cell receptor (beta chain) was documented in a study of T-cell memory formation after mild COVID-19. General study results and limits: Cross-reactive memory appears to have joined, as suggested by some responding clones showing up in pre-infection memory.

CDR1 SGHRS and CDR2 YFSETQ come from the germline V gene. Deletions cut 1 base from V and 1 base from J, with 11 bases between. The CDR3 consists of 15 residues. This clonotype was detected only a few times. Its antigen is currently unknown. TCRdb re-analysed the 5' RACE reads in MiXCR, keeping a single row per CDR3 protein. This table holds some 120,000 distinct CDR3 sequences, 15% to 20% found once. The specimen sequenced was PBMCs or a T cell subset sorted from them (not recorded which). This chain uses TRBV5-1 with TRBJ1-1; the D is unclear. This receptor was identified in a man aged 18-30 years who had mild COVID-19 (a few samples of this study predate the infection). Cell type and time point are not known. CDR3 DNA: TGCGCCAGCAGCTTGAATGGAGGACCGAACACTGAAGCTTTCTTT. Its protein product is CASSLNGGPNTEAFF.